This T cell receptor beta chain was profiled in a study of blood T cell repertoires in COVID-19. Study-level background: COVID-19 samples from acute and convalescent phases originated in the United States, Italy and Spain.

Patients of the Seattle cohort, enrolled during active infection, were followed longitudinally. Germline V gene sequence: CDR1 LNHDA, CDR2 SQIVND (reference sequence). This CDR3 region has 15 residues. V dropped 3 bases and J dropped 0 bases, with 9 bases sitting between them. Produced via immunoSEQ multiplex PCR; TCRdb's table is partial and in-frame only. The sample consists of about 170,000 clones, approximately 86% of them appearing once. The TCR comes from a woman at least 80 years old with COVID-19, enrolled during active disease. Material for sequencing was peripheral blood. The chain uses TRBV19 and TRBJ1-3; D is uncertain. The CDR3 sequence: CASSMSQHSGNTIYF. The CDR3 coding sequence is TGTGCCAGTAGTATGTCACAACACTCTGGAAACACCATATATTTT.